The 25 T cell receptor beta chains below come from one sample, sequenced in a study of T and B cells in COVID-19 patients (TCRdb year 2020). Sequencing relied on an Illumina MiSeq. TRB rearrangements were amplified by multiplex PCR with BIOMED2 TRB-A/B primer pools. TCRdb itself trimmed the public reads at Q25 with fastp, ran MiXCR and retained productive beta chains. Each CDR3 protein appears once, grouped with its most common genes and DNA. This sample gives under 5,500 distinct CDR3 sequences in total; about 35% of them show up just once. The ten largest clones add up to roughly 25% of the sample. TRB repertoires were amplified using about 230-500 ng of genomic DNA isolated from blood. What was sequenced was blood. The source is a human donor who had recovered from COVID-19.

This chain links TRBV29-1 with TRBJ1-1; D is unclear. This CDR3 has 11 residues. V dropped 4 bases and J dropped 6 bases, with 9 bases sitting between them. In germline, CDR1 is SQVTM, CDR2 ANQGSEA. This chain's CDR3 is CSVVGLSEAFF. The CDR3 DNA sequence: TGCAGCGTTGTGGGTTTATCTGAAGCTTTCTTT.

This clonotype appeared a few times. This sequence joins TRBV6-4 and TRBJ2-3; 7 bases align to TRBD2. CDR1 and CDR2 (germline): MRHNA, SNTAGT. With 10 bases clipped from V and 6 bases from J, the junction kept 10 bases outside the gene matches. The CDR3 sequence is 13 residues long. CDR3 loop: CATADGRMDTQYF. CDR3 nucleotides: TGTGCCACCGCTGACGGGAGGATGGATACGCAGTATTTT.

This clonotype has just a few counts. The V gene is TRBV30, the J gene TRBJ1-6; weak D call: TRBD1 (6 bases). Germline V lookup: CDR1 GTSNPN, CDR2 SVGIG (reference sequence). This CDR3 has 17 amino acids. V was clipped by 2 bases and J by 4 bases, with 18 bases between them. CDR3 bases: TGTGCCTGGAGTCCATCTCCGAGGACAGTATATAATTCACCCCTCCACTTT. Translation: CAWSPSPRTVYNSPLHF.

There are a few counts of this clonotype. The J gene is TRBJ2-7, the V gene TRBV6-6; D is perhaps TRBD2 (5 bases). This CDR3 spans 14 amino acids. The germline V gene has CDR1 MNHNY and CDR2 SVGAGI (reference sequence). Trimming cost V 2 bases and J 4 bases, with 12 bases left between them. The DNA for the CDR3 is TGTGCCAGCAGTTACGGTACGGGAAATTACGAGCAGTACTTC. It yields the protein CASSYGTGNYEQYF.

The CDR3 DNA is TGCAGTGCTGGAGGCAGCAGGGGGCTGGCGAACACTGAAGCTTTCTTT. This sequence encodes CSAGGSRGLANTEAFF. This rearrangement joins TRBV20-1 to TRBJ1-1, with 8 bases that match TRBD1. Germline loops: CDR1 DFQATT, CDR2 SNEGSKA (reference sequence). The J segment lost 1 base and the V segment lost 5 bases, leaving 12 bases of the junction unmatched. This CDR3 has 16 residues.

The CDR3 DNA sequence: TGCAGTGGGGGACTAGCGGGAGTGTCCTACAATGAGCAGTTCTTC. It translates to CSGGLAGVSYNEQFF. V gene TRBV20-1 combines with J gene TRBJ2-1; 14 nucleotides align to TRBD2. CDR3 length: 15 amino acids. The germline V gene encodes CDR1 DFQATT and CDR2 SNEGSKA (reference sequence). The V segment lost 7 bases and the J segment 1 base; nucleotides outside the gene matches: 3.

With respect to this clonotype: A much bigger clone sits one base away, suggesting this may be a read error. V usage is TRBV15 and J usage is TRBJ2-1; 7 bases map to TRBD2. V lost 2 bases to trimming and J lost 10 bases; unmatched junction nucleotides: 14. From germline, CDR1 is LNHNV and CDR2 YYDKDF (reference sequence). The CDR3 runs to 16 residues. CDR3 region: CATSRNLLAEPREQFF. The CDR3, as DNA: TGTGCCACCAGCAGAAATCTGCTAGCGGAACCTCGGGAGCAGTTCTTC.

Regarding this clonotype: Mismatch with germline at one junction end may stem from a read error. The CDR3 spells CASSFPGRYEKYF. The CDR3 DNA reads TGTGCCAGCAGCTTTCCGGGGCGCTACGAGAAGTACTTC. This rearrangement joins TRBV5-4 to TRBJ2-7, with D perhaps matching TRBD1 or TRBD2 (5 bases each). The germline CDR1 and CDR2 sequences are SGHNT and YYREEE (reference sequence). The CDR3 is made up of 13 amino acids.

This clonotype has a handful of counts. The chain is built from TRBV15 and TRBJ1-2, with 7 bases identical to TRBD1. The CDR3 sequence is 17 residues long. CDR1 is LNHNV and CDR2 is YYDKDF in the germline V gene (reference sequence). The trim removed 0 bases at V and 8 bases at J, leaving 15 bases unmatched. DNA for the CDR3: TGTGCCACCAGCAGAGATGGTGTAGGGGGCGTAATTGGGGGCTACACCTTC. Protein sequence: CATSRDGVGGVIGGYTF.

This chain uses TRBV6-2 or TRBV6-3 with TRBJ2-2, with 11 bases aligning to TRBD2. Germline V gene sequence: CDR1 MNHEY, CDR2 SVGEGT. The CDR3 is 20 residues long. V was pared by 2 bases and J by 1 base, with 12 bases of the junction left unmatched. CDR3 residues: CASSYEPGASGRMNTGELFF. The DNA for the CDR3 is TGTGCCAGCAGTTACGAACCCGGGGCTAGCGGGAGGATGAACACCGGGGAGCTGTTTTTT.

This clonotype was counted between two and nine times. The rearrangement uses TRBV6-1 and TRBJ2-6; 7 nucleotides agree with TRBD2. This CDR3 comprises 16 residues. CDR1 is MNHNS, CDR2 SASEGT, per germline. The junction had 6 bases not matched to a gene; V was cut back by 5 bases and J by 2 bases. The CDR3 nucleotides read TGTGCCAGCAGTCCGTGGGGGGGGACTGGGGCCAACGTCCTGACTTTC. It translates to CASSPWGGTGANVLTF.

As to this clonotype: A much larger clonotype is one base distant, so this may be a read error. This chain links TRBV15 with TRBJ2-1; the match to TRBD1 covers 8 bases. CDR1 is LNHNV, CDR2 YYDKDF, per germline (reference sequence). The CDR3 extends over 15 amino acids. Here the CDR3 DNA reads TGTGCCACCAGCTCGCCGGGACAGGTATACAATAAGCAGTTCTTC. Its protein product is CATSSPGQVYNKQFF. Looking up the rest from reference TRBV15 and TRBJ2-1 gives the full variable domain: DAMVIQNPRYQVTQFGKPVTLSCSQTLNHNVMYWYQQKSSQAPKLLFHYYDKDFNNEADTPDNFQSRRPNTSFCFLDIRSPGLGDTAMYLCATSSPGQVYNKQFFGPGTRLTVL.

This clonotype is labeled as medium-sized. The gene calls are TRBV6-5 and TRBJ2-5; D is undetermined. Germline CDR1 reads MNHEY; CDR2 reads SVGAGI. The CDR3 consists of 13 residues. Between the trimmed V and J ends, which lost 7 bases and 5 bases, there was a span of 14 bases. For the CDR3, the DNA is TGTGCCAGCACCCACCCGGGTAGTGAGACCCAGTACTTC. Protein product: CASTHPGSETQYF.

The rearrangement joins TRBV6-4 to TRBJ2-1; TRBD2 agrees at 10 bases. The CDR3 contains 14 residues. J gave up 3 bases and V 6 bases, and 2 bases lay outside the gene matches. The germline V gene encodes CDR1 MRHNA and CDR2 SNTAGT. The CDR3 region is CASRRTSGYNEQFF. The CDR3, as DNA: TGTGCCAGCAGACGGACTAGCGGCTACAATGAGCAGTTCTTC.

The CDR3 coding sequence is TGTGCCAGCAGTCTCGACAGAAACACTGAAGCTTTCTTT. Amino acid sequence: CASSLDRNTEAFF. The chain links TRBV7-2 to TRBJ1-1; D possibly corresponds to TRBD1 (5 bases). The CDR3 is 13 amino acids. Per germline, CDR1 SGHTA and CDR2 FQGNSA. Between the trimmed V and J ends, which lost 6 bases and 2 bases, there was a span of 10 bases.

The CDR3, as DNA: TGTGCCAGCAGTGAAGGGCTCCGTACCTTTTACAATGAGCAGTTCTTC. Its protein is CASSEGLRTFYNEQFF. The gene calls are TRBV6-1 and TRBJ2-1; no clear D. The CDR3 sequence is 16 residues long. The germline CDR1 and CDR2 sequences are MNHNS and SASEGT. Trimming stripped 1 base from V and 4 bases from J, with 14 bases between.

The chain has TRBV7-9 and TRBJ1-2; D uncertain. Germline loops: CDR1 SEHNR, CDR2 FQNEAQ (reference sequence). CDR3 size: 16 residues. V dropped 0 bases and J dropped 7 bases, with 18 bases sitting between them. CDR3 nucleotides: TGTGCCAGCAGCTTAGCCGGGCCCATTACGCGTGGTGGCTACACCTTC. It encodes CASSLAGPITRGGYTF.

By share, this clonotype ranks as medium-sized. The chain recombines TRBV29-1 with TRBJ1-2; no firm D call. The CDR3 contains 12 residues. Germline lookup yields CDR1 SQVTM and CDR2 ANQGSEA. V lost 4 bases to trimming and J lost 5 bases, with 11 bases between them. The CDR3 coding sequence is TGCAGCGTTGGGACGGAATTTTATGGCTACACCTTC. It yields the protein CSVGTEFYGYTF. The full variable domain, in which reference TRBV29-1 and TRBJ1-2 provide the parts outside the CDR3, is SAVISQKPSRDICQRGTSLTIQCQVDSQVTMMFWYRQQPGQSLTLIATANQGSEATYESGFVIDKFPISRPNLTFSTLTVSNMSPEDSSIYLCSVGTEFYGYTFGSGTRLTVV.

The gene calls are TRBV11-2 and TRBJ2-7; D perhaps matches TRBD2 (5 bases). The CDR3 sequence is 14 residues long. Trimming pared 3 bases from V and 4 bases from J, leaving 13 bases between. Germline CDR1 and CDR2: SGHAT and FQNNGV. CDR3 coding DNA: TGTGCCAGCAGCTTCGGTCCGGACTCATACGAGCAGTACTTC. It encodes CASSFGPDSYEQYF.

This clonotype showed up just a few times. The CDR3 coding sequence is TGTGCCCGCATCCGGGACCCCATCGCTGAAGCTTTCTTT. It is translated as CARIRDPIAEAFF. This chain uses TRBV30 with TRBJ1-1; TRBD1 is a possible D gene (5 bases). CDR1 is GTSNPN and CDR2 is SVGIG in the germline V gene (reference sequence). V lost 8 bases, J lost 6 bases, and 19 bases lay in between. CDR3 length equals 13 residues.

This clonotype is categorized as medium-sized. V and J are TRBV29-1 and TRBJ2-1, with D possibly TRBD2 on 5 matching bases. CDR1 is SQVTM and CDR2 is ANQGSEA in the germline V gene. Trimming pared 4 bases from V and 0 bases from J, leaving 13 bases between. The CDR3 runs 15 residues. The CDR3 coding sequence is TGCAGCGTTGGCTTAGCGCCTAGCTCCTACAATGAGCAGTTCTTC. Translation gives CSVGLAPSSYNEQFF.

The CDR3 DNA sequence: TGTGCCAGCACCTCAGGGCTTGCTAATGAAAAACTGTTTTTT. It specifies CASTSGLANEKLFF. The J gene is TRBJ1-4, the V gene TRBV6-1; tentative D call: TRBD1 (5 bases). V was cut by 7 bases and J by 3 bases, with 12 bases left in between. Germline V lookup: CDR1 MNHNS, CDR2 SASEGT. The CDR3 is 14 amino acids.

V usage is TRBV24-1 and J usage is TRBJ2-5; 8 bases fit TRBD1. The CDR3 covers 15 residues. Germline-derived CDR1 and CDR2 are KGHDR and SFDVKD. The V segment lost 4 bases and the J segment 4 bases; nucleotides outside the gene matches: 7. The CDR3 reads CATSDPGQESETQYF. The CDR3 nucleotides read TGTGCCACCAGTGACCCGGGACAGGAGTCAGAGACCCAGTACTTC.

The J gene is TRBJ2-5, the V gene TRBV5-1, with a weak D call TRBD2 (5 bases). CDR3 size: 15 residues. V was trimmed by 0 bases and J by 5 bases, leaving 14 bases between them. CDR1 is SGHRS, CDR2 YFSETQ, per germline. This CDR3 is CASSLADKPGETQYF. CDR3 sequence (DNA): TGCGCCAGCAGCTTGGCCGACAAACCGGGGGAGACCCAGTACTTC.

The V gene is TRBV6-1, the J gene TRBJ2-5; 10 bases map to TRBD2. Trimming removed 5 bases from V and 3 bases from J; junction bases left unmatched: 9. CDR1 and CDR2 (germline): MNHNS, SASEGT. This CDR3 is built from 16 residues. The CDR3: CASSLHGLAVKETQYF. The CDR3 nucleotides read TGTGCCAGCAGTTTACACGGACTAGCGGTCAAAGAGACCCAGTACTTC.